One and the same sample provided the 17 T cell receptor beta chains below, sequenced in a study of blood T cell repertoires in COVID-19. Produced via immunoSEQ multiplex PCR; TCRdb's table is partial and in-frame only. This sample has approximately 160,000 clones; 75% to 85% occur once, and the top ten carry about 7.8%. Sequencing was done on a sample of peripheral blood. The receptors stem from a woman aged 50 to 60 in a cohort sampled during active or convalescent COVID-19.

J is TRBJ2-3 and V is TRBV7-9; D gene ambiguous. Trimming took off 5 bases at V and 4 bases at J, with 19 bases between the two ends. Germline assignment: CDR1 SEHNR and CDR2 FQNEAQ (reference sequence). The CDR3 has 16 amino acids. The CDR3 DNA is TGTGCCAGCAGCCCTAGTGGGTTAGTCTCGGCAGATACGCAGTATTTT. It specifies CASSPSGLVSADTQYF. Filled out from reference TRBV7-9 and TRBJ2-3, the complete variable domain reads DTGVSQNPRHKITKRGQNVTFRCDPISEHNRLYWYRQTLGQGPEFLTYFQNEAQLEKSRLLSDRFSAERPKGSFSTLEIQRTEQGDSAMYLCASSPSGLVSADTQYFGPGTRLTVL.

This clone was seen more than once but under ten times. The V gene is TRBV7-3, the J gene TRBJ2-2, with D unresolved. V was trimmed by 3 bases and J by 5 bases, leaving 10 bases between them. CDR1 SGHTA and CDR2 FQGTGA come from the germline V gene. CDR3 length: 14 residues. CDR3 protein: CASSLSPLTGELFF. The DNA for the CDR3 is TGTGCCAGCAGCTTGAGCCCGTTAACCGGGGAGCTGTTTTTT. The full variable domain, rest sourced from reference TRBV7-3 and TRBJ2-2, is GAGVSQTPSNKVTEKGKYVELRCDPISGHTALYWYRQSLGQGPEFLIYFQGTGAADDSGLPNDRFFAVRPEGSVSTLKIQRTERGDSAVYLCASSLSPLTGELFFGEGSRLTVL.

This clone has a handful of counts. V usage is TRBV2 and J usage is TRBJ1-6; D may be TRBD1 (6 bases). Germline CDR1 reads SNHLY; CDR2 reads FYNNEI. The CDR3 spans 13 residues. Between the trimmed V and J ends, which lost 9 bases and 5 bases, there was a span of 11 bases. The CDR3 spells CASWEGDNSPLHF. The CDR3 nucleotides are TGTGCCAGTTGGGAGGGGGATAATTCACCCCTCCACTTT.

The rearrangement joins TRBV21-1 to TRBJ2-7; whether TRBD2, the table's D call, matches the DNA was not checked. TRBV21-1 is flagged as a pseudogene. The CDR3 runs to 13 residues. The CDR3: CASSKVWRYEQYF. The CDR3 DNA reads TGTGCCAGCAGCAAGGTGTGGAGATACGAGCAGTACTTC.

The chain has TRBV7-9 and TRBJ2-2; TRBD2 aligns across 7 bases. Germline CDR1 reads SEHNR; CDR2 reads FQNEAQ (reference sequence). J gave up 5 bases and V 5 bases, and 2 bases lay outside the gene matches. There are 13 residues in the CDR3. CDR3 nucleotide sequence: TGTGCCAGCAGCAACGGGGGGACCGGGGAGCTGTTTTTT. As protein: CASSNGGTGELFF.

V gene TRBV7-8 combines with J gene TRBJ2-3; the D gene is possibly TRBD2 (5 bases). The CDR3 runs 15 residues. CDR1 SGHVS and CDR2 FQNEAQ come from the germline V gene. Deletions cut 5 bases from V and 3 bases from J, with 15 bases between. The CDR3 reads CASSVTRAQTDTQYF. The CDR3 region has the DNA TGTGCCAGCAGCGTAACTAGAGCCCAGACAGATACGCAGTATTTT.

This sequence joins TRBV2 and TRBJ1-4, with TRBD1 matching over 10 bases. CDR1 and CDR2 from the germline V gene are SNHLY and FYNNEI. This CDR3 region has 14 residues. The junction had 6 bases not matched to a gene; V was cut back by 8 bases and J by 6 bases. The DNA of the CDR3 is TGTGCCAGCGAGTCGGGGACAGGGGATGAAAAACTGTTTTTT. Encoded protein: CASESGTGDEKLFF. Variable domain in full (rest from reference TRBV2 and TRBJ1-4): EPEVTQTPSHQVTQMGQEVILRCVPISNHLYFYWYRQILGQKVEFLVSFYNNEISEKSEIFDDQFSVERPDGSNFTLKIRSTKLEDSAMYFCASESGTGDEKLFFGSGTQLSVL.

The chain recombines TRBV6-5 with TRBJ1-5; 8 nucleotides line up with TRBD1. V gave up 8 bases and J gave up 2 bases; unmatched junction bases: 5. The CDR3 is 14 amino acids. CDR1 and CDR2 (germline): MNHEY, SVGAGI. The chain's CDR3 is CASQGAGGNQPQHF. In DNA, the CDR3 is TGTGCCAGCCAGGGGGCCGGGGGCAATCAGCCCCAGCATTTT.

In DNA, the CDR3 is TGTGCCAGCAGCTTTGCCTCAGTCCAAGAGACCCAGTACTTC. It encodes CASSFASVQETQYF. This rearrangement joins TRBV11-2 to TRBJ2-5; no definite D call. The CDR3 has 14 amino acids. Germline V gene data show CDR1 as SGHAT and CDR2 as FQNNGV. V shed 3 bases and J shed 1 base, with 9 bases lying between them.

This clone appeared once. V gene TRBV10-2 combines with J gene TRBJ1-2, with 8 bases identical to TRBD1. Looked up from germline, CDR1 is WSHSY and CDR2 is SAAADI. With 6 bases clipped from V and 4 bases from J, the junction kept 1 base outside the gene matches. The CDR3 spans 12 residues. CDR3 loop: CASSGQGYGYTF. The CDR3, as DNA: TGCGCCAGCAGCGGACAGGGCTATGGCTACACCTTC.

This clone was found a few times. This chain joins TRBV7-9 and TRBJ1-3; a possible D gene is TRBD1 (6 bases). Germline V lookup: CDR1 SEHNR, CDR2 FQNEAQ (reference sequence). CDR3 size: 17 residues. V lost 3 bases and J lost 3, with 18 bases in between. CDR3 sequence (DNA): TGTGCCAGCAGCTTGGGGAGAACAGGGACCGGTGGAAACACCATATATTTT. It specifies CASSLGRTGTGGNTIYF.

The chain links TRBV7-3 to TRBJ1-3; TRBD1 agrees at 7 bases. This CDR3 comprises 15 residues. V lost 5 bases and J lost 0; bases outside the gene matches: 4. Germline V gene sequence: CDR1 SGHTA, CDR2 FQGTGA. The CDR3 is CASSETGISGNTIYF. Written as DNA, the CDR3 is TGTGCCAGCAGCGAGACAGGGATCTCTGGAAACACCATATATTTT.

Of note for this clone: A much larger clone lies a single base off, so this may be a read error. The V and J genes are TRBV24-1 and TRBJ1-2; 7 bases align to TRBD1. J was trimmed by 3 bases and V by 7 bases; bases with no gene match: 4. This CDR3 contains 13 residues. Germline CDR1 KGHDR, CDR2 SFDVKD. This chain's CDR3 is CATSPTGYYGYTF. CDR3 DNA sequence: TGTGCCACCAGCCCGACAGGGTACTATGGCTACACCTTC.

This clone was detected only a few times. The gene calls are TRBV27 and TRBJ2-3; 8 bases match TRBD2. Germline V gives CDR1 MNHEY, CDR2 SMNVEV (reference sequence). V was clipped by 0 bases and J by 5 bases; unmatched bases: 7. The CDR3 covers 16 residues. The CDR3 reads CASSLSSGGPGDTQYF. The CDR3 nucleotides are TGTGCCAGCAGTTTATCGAGCGGGGGACCGGGAGATACGCAGTATTTT.

The rearrangement joins TRBV6-5 to TRBJ1-1, with 7 bases aligning to TRBD1. Looked up from germline, CDR1 is MNHEY and CDR2 is SVGAGI. This CDR3 spans 15 amino acids. Trimming at V came to 7 bases and at J to 2 bases, leaving 10 bases not matched to a gene. CDR3 bases: TGTGCCAGCACCGTATACAGGGGCCTAAACACTGAAGCTTTCTTT. Protein product: CASTVYRGLNTEAFF.

This rearrangement joins TRBV9 to TRBJ2-3, with D possibly being TRBD1 (5 bases). V dropped 0 bases and J dropped 4 bases, with 9 bases sitting between them. This CDR3 comprises 14 residues. The germline CDR1 and CDR2 sequences are SGDLS and YYNGEE. The CDR3 nucleotides read TGTGCCAGCAGCGTAGCAGGGCTCGCAGATACGCAGTATTTT. Translated: CASSVAGLADTQYF.

The rearrangement joins TRBV27 to TRBJ1-5, with D tentatively TRBD1 (6 bases). Trimming took 6 bases from V and 0 from J, leaving 9 bases between them. Germline V gene sequence: CDR1 MNHEY, CDR2 SMNVEV (reference sequence). CDR3 length: 14 residues. The CDR3 sequence: CASSRGYSNQPQHF. The CDR3 DNA is TGTGCCAGCAGCAGGGGCTATAGCAATCAGCCCCAGCATTTT.